This T cell receptor beta chain is from a study of regulatory T cells in long-lasting Graves disease. Across the study: Patients newly diagnosed with Graves' had been on antithyroid drugs for under 3 months.

The V gene lost 8 bases and the J gene lost 10 bases, with 20 bases spanning the gap. Germline CDR1 and CDR2: SQVTM and ANQGSEA. CDR3 length: 12 residues. Sequencing libraries for TCR beta were prepared with iRepertoire HTBI primers and Arm-PCR of CDR3 regions. Via MiXCR, TCRdb re-called the multiplex PCR reads, giving one row per CDR3 protein. The sample contains some 330,000 distinct CDR3 sequences, approximately 10% of which appear only once. This clonotype was observed many times. Its antigen is unknown. Noted time point: newly diagnosed GD, antithyroid drugs for less than 3 months. From PBMCs, RNA was extracted and then used to make the TCR library. An endocrinology department in Xi'an, China, supplied the patients. As collected, the peripheral blood samples measured roughly 8.6 milliliters each and went into EDTA tubes. Study-level findings and limits: Persistent disease exhibited a predilection for TRBV28, TRBJ1-2 and TRBJ2-5.

This sample also belongs to another study, concerning T cells in Graves' hyperthyroidism and ophthalmopathy.

The sequences come from peripheral blood mononuclear cells (PBMCs), collected at new diagnosis, from a patient treated with antithyroid drugs. The genes are TRBV29-1 and TRBJ1-2, with TRBD1 as a possible D gene (5 bases). This TCR was recovered from a woman aged 18-29 years with Graves disease. The CDR3 nucleotides are TGCAGCATACACCGGGACCTACTATTCTACACCTTC. It yields the protein CSIHRDLLFYTF.